This entry lists 18 T cell receptor beta chains sequenced from one sample in a study of technical replicates of blood from a few donors (dated by TCRdb to 2015 to 2018). Library generation was performed with the immunoSEQ multiplex PCR assay. TCRdb holds this immuneACCESS table with in-frame rearrangements only. Some clones are missing; in checked studies, unresolved V genes explain under half, and the rest has no known cause. Recorded for this sample are nearly 80,000 clones; around 92% of them occurred a single time. About 0.41% of the sample is held by the ten biggest clonotypes. The sequencing input was T cells isolated from PBMCs. These receptors originate from a human donor in good health.

The V gene is TRBV30, the J gene TRBJ2-7; a possible D gene is TRBD2 (6 bases). V was clipped by 0 bases and J by 7 bases, with 16 bases between them. In germline, CDR1 is GTSNPN, CDR2 SVGIG (reference sequence). The CDR3 contains 14 residues. The CDR3 here is CAWSVLRESREQYF. In DNA form, the CDR3 reads TGTGCCTGGAGTGTACTTCGGGAGAGTCGGGAGCAGTACTTC. The full variable domain, in which reference TRBV30 and TRBJ2-7 provide the parts outside the CDR3, is SQTIHQWPATLVQPVGSPLSLECTVEGTSNPNLYWYRQAAGRGLQLLFYSVGIGQISSEVPQNLSASRPQDRQFILSSKKLLLSDSGFYLCAWSVLRESREQYFGPGTRLTVT.

The V and J genes are TRBV7-9 and TRBJ1-1; unclear D gene. CDR1 is SEHNR, CDR2 FQNEAQ, per germline (reference sequence). Deletions cut 2 bases from V and 1 base from J, with 5 bases between. The CDR3 consists of 13 residues. The CDR3 reads CASSLRENTEAFF. The CDR3 region has the DNA TGTGCCAGCAGCTTACGAGAGAACACTGAAGCTTTCTTT.

This chain links TRBV30 with TRBJ2-2; 9 nucleotides line up with TRBD2. Germline values: CDR1 GTSNPN, CDR2 SVGIG (reference sequence). The V segment lost 3 bases and the J segment 7 bases; nucleotides outside the gene matches: 9. The length of the CDR3 is 15 residues. CDR3 protein: CAWSLGTSKYGELFF. The CDR3 region has the DNA TGTGCCTGGAGCCTAGGGACTAGCAAATACGGGGAGCTGTTTTTT. The variable domain in full, with the rest retrieved from reference TRBV30 and TRBJ2-2, is SQTIHQWPATLVQPVGSPLSLECTVEGTSNPNLYWYRQAAGRGLQLLFYSVGIGQISSEVPQNLSASRPQDRQFILSSKKLLLSDSGFYLCAWSLGTSKYGELFFGEGSRLTVL.

This sequence joins TRBV7-8 and TRBJ2-3, with D perhaps TRBD1 (5 bases). The CDR3 spans 17 residues. V was shortened by 2 bases and J by 5 bases, with 20 bases between the two germline ends. Per the germline V gene, CDR1 is SGHVS and CDR2 is FQNEAQ. CDR3 bases: TGTGCCAGCAGCTTATCTTTTAAGGGGAACCAGTTAGATACGCAGTATTTT. It yields the protein CASSLSFKGNQLDTQYF.

This clone was recorded only once. V usage is TRBV5-5 and J usage is TRBJ1-5; D is perhaps TRBD1 (5 bases). Germline CDR1 SGHKS, CDR2 YYEKEE (reference sequence). This CDR3 region has 15 residues. With 4 bases removed from V and 5 bases from J, the gap between germline ends came to 16 bases. CDR3 residues: CASSGRPGTDQPQHF. The DNA for the CDR3 is TGTGCCAGCAGCGGGAGGCCCGGGACCGATCAGCCCCAGCATTTT.

V is TRBV7-2 and J is TRBJ2-1; D call uncertain. The CDR3 extends over 11 amino acids. Germline CDR1 reads SGHTA; CDR2 reads FQGNSA. V was trimmed by 2 bases and J by 9 bases, leaving 5 bases between them. This chain's CDR3 is CASSLSFEQFF. As DNA, the CDR3 is TGTGCCAGCAGCTTAAGCTTTGAGCAGTTCTTC.

The V call is TRBV4-1, the J call TRBJ2-7; no reliable D call. This CDR3 spans 12 amino acids. Trimming took off 0 bases at V and 7 bases at J, with 7 bases between the two ends. Germline V gives CDR1 MGHRA, CDR2 YSYEKL. The CDR3 region has the DNA TGCGCCAGCAGCCAAGATCCCAGGGAGCAGTACTTC. As protein: CASSQDPREQYF.

V usage is TRBV7-9 and J usage is TRBJ2-1, with 10 bases identical to TRBD1. Trimming cost V 5 bases and J 3 bases; bases outside gene matches: 4. Germline loops: CDR1 SEHNR, CDR2 FQNEAQ (reference sequence). CDR3 length equals 15 residues. The CDR3, as DNA: TGTGCCAGCAGCCGGGGACAGGGGTTCTACAATGAGCAGTTCTTC. Translated: CASSRGQGFYNEQFF.

The chain links TRBV5-6 to TRBJ2-2; 8 nucleotides align to TRBD1. This CDR3 comprises 16 residues. J gave up 4 bases and V 1 base, and 6 bases lay outside the gene matches. CDR1 SGHDT and CDR2 YYEEEE come from the germline V gene. The CDR3 here is CASSLFQGAFTGELFF. CDR3 in DNA: TGTGCCAGCAGCTTGTTCCAGGGGGCTTTCACCGGGGAGCTGTTTTTT.

This clone appeared a single time. V is TRBV28 and J is TRBJ2-5, with 8 nucleotides matching TRBD1. The CDR3 runs to 13 residues. Germline-derived CDR1 and CDR2 are MDHEN and SYDVKM. V lost 6 bases, J lost 2 bases, and 2 bases stayed unmatched. The CDR3 DNA sequence: TGTGCCAGCAGCCACAGGGGGCAAGAGACCCAGTACTTC. Amino acid sequence: CASSHRGQETQYF.

This clone was detected only a few times. The chain uses TRBV10-3 and TRBJ2-3; TRBD2 aligns across 9 bases. From germline, CDR1 is ENHRY and CDR2 SYGVKD. J gave up 0 bases and V 2 bases, and 0 bases lay outside the gene matches. This CDR3 is 15 amino acids long. The CDR3: CAISETSGSTDTQYF. Here the CDR3 DNA reads TGTGCCATCAGTGAGACTAGCGGGAGCACAGATACGCAGTATTTT.

The chain couples TRBV2 to TRBJ2-5; TRBD2 aligns across 9 bases. Germline loops: CDR1 SNHLY, CDR2 FYNNEI. The ends lost 4 bases at V and 5 bases at J; junction bases unmatched: 8. The CDR3 spans 15 residues. The CDR3 DNA sequence: TGTGCCAGCAGTGGGGCGGGAGGGCCGAATGAGACCCAGTACTTC. It codes for CASSGAGGPNETQYF.

The chain has TRBV10-3 and TRBJ2-1; a possible D gene is TRBD2 (6 bases). The ends were cut back, 0 bases at V and 4 bases at J, with 16 bases in the middle. There are 17 residues in the CDR3. The V gene's germline CDR1 is ENHRY and CDR2 SYGVKD. The DNA of the CDR3 is TGTGCCATCAGTGAGTCGAATGAGGGTAGCGGTTACAATGAGCAGTTCTTC. Its protein is CAISESNEGSGYNEQFF.

The gene calls are TRBV27 and TRBJ1-2; 7 bases line up with TRBD1. The germline V gene encodes CDR1 MNHEY and CDR2 SMNVEV (reference sequence). The V gene end was trimmed by 2 bases and the J gene end by 8 bases; junction bases not matched to a gene: 11. The CDR3 sequence is 15 residues long. CDR3 sequence reads: CASSLRRTGGGGYTF. Written as DNA, the CDR3 is TGTGCCAGCAGTTTAAGGCGGACAGGCGGCGGGGGCTACACCTTC.

The V and J genes are TRBV7-9 and TRBJ2-5, with a weak D call TRBD1 (5 bases). Germline V gene lookup returns CDR1 SEHNR and CDR2 FQNEAQ (reference sequence). V lost 3 bases and J lost 2, with 13 bases in between. This CDR3 comprises 15 residues. The CDR3 sequence: CASSFIPQAQETQYF. In DNA form, the CDR3 reads TGTGCCAGCAGCTTCATACCACAGGCACAAGAGACCCAGTACTTC.

Here the CDR3 reads CSVAELGGYEQYF. The CDR3 DNA is TGCAGCGTTGCCGAATTGGGGGGATACGAGCAGTACTTC. The V and J genes are TRBV29-1 and TRBJ2-7; D perhaps matches TRBD2 (6 bases). Per germline, CDR1 SQVTM and CDR2 ANQGSEA. The CDR3 length is 13 residues. V dropped 4 bases and J dropped 4 bases, with 14 bases sitting between them.

The chain carries TRBV7-6 and TRBJ2-7; TRBD1 is a possible D gene (5 bases). This CDR3 is built from 13 residues. The germline CDR1 and CDR2 sequences are SGHVS and FNYEAQ. Trimming shortened V by 2 bases and J by 2 bases, and 7 bases separated the two germline ends. CDR3 in DNA: TGTGCCAGCAGCTTACAGGGCACCTACGAGCAGTACTTC. It translates to CASSLQGTYEQYF.

The rearrangement joins TRBV6-1 to TRBJ2-3, with D perhaps TRBD1 (5 bases). The V gene's germline CDR1 is MNHNS and CDR2 SASEGT. Trimming took 2 bases from V and 1 from J, leaving 7 bases between them. There are 14 residues in the CDR3. The CDR3, as DNA: TGTGCCAGCAGTGAATGGGGCCGCACAGATACGCAGTATTTT. Its protein product is CASSEWGRTDTQYF.